The source of this TCR beta chain is a study of T cell repertoires in cytomegalovirus infection (dated by TCRdb to the late 2010s). About the study as a whole: Donor HLA type was relevant to the analysis, because carriage of CMV infection together with the matching HLA type was indicated by public TCR beta signatures.

Broader findings and caveats from the paper: The ex vivo response was dominated by HLA-C-restricted CMV-specific TCR beta clonotypes, and the single most frequent clonotype in two of eight donors was supplied by these HLA-C-restricted clonotypes. In both this cohort and an independent cohort of several hundred donors, the cumulative frequency of public TCR beta family members distinguished carriers of CMV infection plus the relevant HLA type.

Sequenced using an Illumina HiSeq 1500. Using fastp at Q25 and MiXCR, TCRdb reprocessed the public reads and kept productive beta chains. Identical CDR3 protein sequences are pooled into one entry, listed with their most common genes and DNA. Recorded for this sample are about 310,000 distinct CDR3 sequences; 17% of them occurred a single time. The ten largest clones take up more than 10% of the sample. Note on this clonotype: Its recognized antigen is unknown. No base-level quality is on record; no much larger clone is a single base apart.

Source material: PBMCs. This TCR came from a human donor in good health (CMV status not recorded). Some clones in this sample may be carry-over from other donors' samples.

The CDR3 in this case is CASSPRGGPSYEQYF. The sequenced DNA is TGTGCCAGCAGTCCCCGGGGCGGGCCCTCCTACGAGCAGTACTTC. The V gene is TRBV6-6 and the J gene is TRBJ2-7, with the D gene possibly TRBD1 or TRBD2, each one fitting 5 bases. Cut back by 5 bases and 0 bases, the V and J ends lie 14 bases apart. The germline V gene (reference sequence) gives CDR1 as MNHNY and CDR2 as SVGAGI. The CDR3 holds 15 amino acids from the cysteine to the phenylalanine. The retained sequence is limited to the CDR3, 45 bases, with the frame set at the first base.